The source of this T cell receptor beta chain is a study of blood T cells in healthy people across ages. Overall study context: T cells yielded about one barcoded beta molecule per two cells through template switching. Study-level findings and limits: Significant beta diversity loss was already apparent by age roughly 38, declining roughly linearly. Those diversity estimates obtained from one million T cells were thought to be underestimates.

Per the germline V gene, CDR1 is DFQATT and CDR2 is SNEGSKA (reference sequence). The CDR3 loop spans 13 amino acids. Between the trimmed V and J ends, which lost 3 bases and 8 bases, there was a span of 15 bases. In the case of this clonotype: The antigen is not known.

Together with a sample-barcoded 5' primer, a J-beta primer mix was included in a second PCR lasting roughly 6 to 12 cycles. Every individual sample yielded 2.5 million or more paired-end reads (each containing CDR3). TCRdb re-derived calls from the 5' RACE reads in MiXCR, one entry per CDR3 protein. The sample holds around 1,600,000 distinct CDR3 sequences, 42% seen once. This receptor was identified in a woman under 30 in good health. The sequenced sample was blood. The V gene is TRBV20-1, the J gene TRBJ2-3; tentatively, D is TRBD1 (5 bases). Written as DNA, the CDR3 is TGCAGTGCTAGCCCCTCTGGACACTTTACGCAGTATTTT. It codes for CSASPSGHFTQYF.